This T cell receptor beta chain was documented in a study of cytomegalovirus exposure and HLA in healthy donors. Study as a whole: The roughly 120 validation repertoires, a later analysis reported, used the same platform as the 666 first-cohort repertoires. Whole-study results and caveats: The study labeled about 160 TCR beta chains cytomegalovirus-associated. Despite most TCR sequences being rare, some public TCRs occurred in many donors.

The method was immunoSEQ multiplex PCR; TCRdb's version includes in-frame clones alone and lacks a portion of them. Of 150,000 to 200,000 clones in the sample, around four fifths were seen once. This clone came up once. The antigen is not known. V shed 7 bases and J shed 3 bases, with 12 bases lying between them. This CDR3 has 13 amino acids. CDR1 is PRHDT, CDR2 FYEKMQ, per germline (reference sequence). V usage is TRBV13 and J usage is TRBJ1-1; D call uncertain. Sequenced input: PBMCs. The TCR originated in a man aged 25 to 45 in good health and CMV-seropositive. DNA for the CDR3: TGTGCCAGCACCGATCCGCGGTACACTGAAGCTTTCTTT. This codes for CASTDPRYTEAFF.